Each of the 10 T cell receptor beta chains below was sequenced from the same sample in a study of T cell repertoires in cytomegalovirus infection. Their target antigens are unknown. MiXCR was run by TCRdb on the reads, yielding one entry per CDR3 protein. The data contain under 850,000 distinct CDR3 sequences, roughly 36% of them seen just once; the ten biggest clones take up roughly 18%. The sequencing here drew on cultured PBMCs, taken from culture after CMV antigen stimulation. All receptors derive from a human donor in good health (CMV status not recorded). Some clones in this sample may be carry-over from other donors' samples.

This clonotype was counted only a few times. This sequence joins TRBV12-3 or TRBV12-4 and TRBJ1-4; D is possibly TRBD1 (6 bases). The ends were cut back, 6 bases at V and 0 bases at J, with 11 bases in the middle. The CDR3 spans 15 residues. The CDR3 DNA is TGTGCCAGCAGGTACAGGGCCGCAACTAATGAAAAACTGTTTTTT. This gives the protein CASRYRAATNEKLFF.

This rearrangement joins TRBV7-2 to TRBJ2-3; D ambiguous. Trimming removed 4 bases from V and 7 bases from J, with 15 bases in between. Looked up from germline, CDR1 is SGHTA and CDR2 is FQGNSA. The CDR3 is 14 amino acids. The CDR3 region has the DNA TGTGCCAGCAGCTCTCCTAGAGGCCTCCATACGCAGTATTTT. Translating it yields CASSSPRGLHTQYF.

This clonotype has only one observation. The gene calls are TRBV18 and TRBJ1-5, with D perhaps matching TRBD1 (6 bases). The V gene lost 3 bases and the J gene lost 1 base, with 10 bases spanning the gap. This CDR3 region has 15 residues. Looked up from germline, CDR1 is KGHSH and CDR2 is LQKENI. DNA for the CDR3: TGTGCCAGCTCACCCCCGGGGGCAAGCAATCAGCCCCAGCATTTT. Amino acids: CASSPPGASNQPQHF.

This chain uses TRBV6-6 with TRBJ1-5, with D tentatively TRBD1 (5 bases). Per germline, CDR1 MNHNY and CDR2 SVGAGI (reference sequence). The CDR3 extends over 15 amino acids. V lost 2 bases, J lost 5 bases, and 13 bases lay in between. CDR3 DNA: TGTGCCAGCAGTTACGGGGGTAGGAGCGATCAGCCCCAGCATTTT. Its protein is CASSYGGRSDQPQHF.

This clonotype has only a few counts. The chain joins TRBV4-1 to TRBJ2-1; unclear D gene. Per germline, CDR1 MGHRA and CDR2 YSYEKL. The CDR3 loop spans 14 amino acids. Trimming left V 4 bases short and J 6 bases short, with 13 bases between. The CDR3 protein is CASSRTESANEQFF. CDR3 nucleotide sequence: TGCGCCAGCAGCCGTACCGAGTCGGCCAATGAGCAGTTCTTC.

The rearrangement joins TRBV4-2 to TRBJ2-3; the D is unclear. V lost 4 bases and J 2 bases, leaving 10 bases between the germline ends. CDR1 LGHNA and CDR2 YNFKEQ come from the germline V gene. The CDR3 has 14 amino acids. In DNA, the CDR3 is TGTGCCAGCAGCCTTGAGGTCTACACAGATACGCAGTATTTT. Amino acids: CASSLEVYTDTQYF.

This clonotype was counted only a few times. The rearrangement joins TRBV19 to TRBJ1-6; D remains unclear. The CDR3 covers 15 residues. V was trimmed by 5 bases and J by 8 bases, leaving 16 bases between them. Germline CDR1 reads LNHDA; CDR2 reads SQIVND (reference sequence). This CDR3 is CASSDRAVADSPLHF. CDR3 sequence (DNA): TGTGCCAGTAGTGACCGGGCAGTCGCGGATTCACCCCTCCACTTT.

On this clonotype itself: Mismatch with germline at one junction end may stem from a read error. The rearrangement links TRBV7-2 to TRBJ2-7, with TRBD2 matching over 12 bases. CDR1 and CDR2 from the germline V gene are SGHTA and FQGNSA. The CDR3 extends over 15 amino acids. The chain's CDR3 is CANSQTSGGTYEQYF. CDR3 nucleotide sequence: TGTGCCAACAGCCAAACTAGCGGGGGGACGTACGAGCAGTACTTC.

The V call is TRBV12-3 or TRBV12-4, the J call TRBJ2-7; 8 bases agree with TRBD2. J was trimmed by 5 bases and V by 3 bases; bases with no gene match: 12. The CDR3 runs to 16 residues. The DNA of the CDR3 is TGTGCCAGCAGTTTCGAACCGGGACTAGTCGTCAACGAGCAGTACTTC. Residues: CASSFEPGLVVNEQYF.

Details on this clonotype: Given a much more abundant clone one base away, this may be a read error. V is TRBV4-1 and J is TRBJ1-6; 10 bases fit TRBD1. The V gene's germline CDR1 is MGHRA and CDR2 YSYEKL. CDR3 length: 15 residues. In nucleotides, the CDR3 is TGCGCCAGCAGCCCATCGGGACAGGGGAATTCACCCTTCCACTTT. Its protein product is CASSPSGQGNSPFHF.